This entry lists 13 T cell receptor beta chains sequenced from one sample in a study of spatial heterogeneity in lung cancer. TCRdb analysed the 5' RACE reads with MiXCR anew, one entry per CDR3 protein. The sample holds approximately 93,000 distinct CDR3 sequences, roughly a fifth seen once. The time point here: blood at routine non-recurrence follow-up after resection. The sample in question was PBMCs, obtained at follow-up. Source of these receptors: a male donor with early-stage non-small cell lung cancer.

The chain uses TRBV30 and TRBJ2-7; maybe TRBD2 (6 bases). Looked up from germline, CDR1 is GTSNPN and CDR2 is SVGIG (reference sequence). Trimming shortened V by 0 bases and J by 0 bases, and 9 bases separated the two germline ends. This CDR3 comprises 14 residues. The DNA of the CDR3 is TGTGCCTGGAGTGTAGGAGGGAGCTCCTACGAGCAGTACTTC. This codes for CAWSVGGSSYEQYF.

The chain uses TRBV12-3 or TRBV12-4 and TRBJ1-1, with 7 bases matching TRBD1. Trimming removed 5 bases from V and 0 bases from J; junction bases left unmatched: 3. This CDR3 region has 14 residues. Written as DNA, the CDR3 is TGTGCCAGCAGTAAGGGACAGTTGAACACTGAAGCTTTCTTT. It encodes CASSKGQLNTEAFF.

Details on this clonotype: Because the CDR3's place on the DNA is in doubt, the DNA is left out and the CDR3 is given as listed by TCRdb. The CDR3 here is CASSSSTEVIQYF. The gene calls are TRBV12-3 or TRBV12-4 and TRBJ2-4; the D call TRBD2 from the table was never checked on the DNA. Ends included, the CDR3 has 13 residues.

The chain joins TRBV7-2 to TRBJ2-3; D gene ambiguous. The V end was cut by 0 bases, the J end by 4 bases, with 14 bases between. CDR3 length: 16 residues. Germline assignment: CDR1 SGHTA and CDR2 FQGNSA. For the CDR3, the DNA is TGTGCCAGCAGCTTAGCACCGGGTCAATCGGCAGATACGCAGTATTTT. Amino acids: CASSLAPGQSADTQYF.

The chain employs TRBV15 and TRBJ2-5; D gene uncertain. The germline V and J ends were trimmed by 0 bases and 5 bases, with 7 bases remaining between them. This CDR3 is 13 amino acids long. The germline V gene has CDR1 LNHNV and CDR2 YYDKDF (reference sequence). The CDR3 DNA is TGTGCCACCAGCAGAGATACGGAGGAGACCCAGTACTTC. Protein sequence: CATSRDTEETQYF.

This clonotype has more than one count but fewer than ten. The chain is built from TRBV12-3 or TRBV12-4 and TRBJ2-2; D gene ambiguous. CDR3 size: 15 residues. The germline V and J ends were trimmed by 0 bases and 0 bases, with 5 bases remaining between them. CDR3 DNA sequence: TGTGCCAGCAGTTTAGCCCCCACGAACACCGGGGAGCTGTTTTTT. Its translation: CASSLAPTNTGELFF.

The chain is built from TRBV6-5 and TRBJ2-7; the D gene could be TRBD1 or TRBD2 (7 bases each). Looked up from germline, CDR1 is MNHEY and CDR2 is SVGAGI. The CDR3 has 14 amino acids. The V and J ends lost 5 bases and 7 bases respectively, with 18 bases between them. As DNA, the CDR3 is TGTGCCAGCAGTCCTGGGAGGGGGCGAGGAGAGCAGTACGTC. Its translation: CASSPGRGRGEQYV.

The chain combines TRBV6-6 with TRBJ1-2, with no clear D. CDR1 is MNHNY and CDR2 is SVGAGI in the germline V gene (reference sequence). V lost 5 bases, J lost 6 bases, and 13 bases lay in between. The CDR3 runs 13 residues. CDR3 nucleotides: TGTGCCAGCAGTGTTATCGGAACAAATGGCTACACCTTC. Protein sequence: CASSVIGTNGYTF.

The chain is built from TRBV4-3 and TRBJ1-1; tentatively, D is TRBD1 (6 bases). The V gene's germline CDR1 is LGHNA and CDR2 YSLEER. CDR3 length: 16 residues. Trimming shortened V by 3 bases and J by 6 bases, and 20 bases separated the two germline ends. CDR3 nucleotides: TGCGCCAGCAGCCAGACCCCTGGACAGCCGTCGTCTGAAGCTTTCTTT. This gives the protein CASSQTPGQPSSEAFF.

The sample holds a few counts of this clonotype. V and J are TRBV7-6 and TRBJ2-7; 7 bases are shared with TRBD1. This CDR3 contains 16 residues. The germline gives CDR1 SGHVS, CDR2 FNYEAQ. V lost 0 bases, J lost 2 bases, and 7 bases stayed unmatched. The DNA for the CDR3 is TGTGCCAGCAGCTTAGCCACCGGGACAGAAGCCTACGAGCAGTACTTC. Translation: CASSLATGTEAYEQYF.

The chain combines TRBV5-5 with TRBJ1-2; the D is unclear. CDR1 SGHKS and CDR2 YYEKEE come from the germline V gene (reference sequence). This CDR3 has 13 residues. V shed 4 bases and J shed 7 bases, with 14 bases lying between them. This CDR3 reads CASSAGTSAGYTF. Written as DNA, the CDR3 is TGTGCCAGCAGCGCGGGAACATCGGCTGGCTACACCTTC.

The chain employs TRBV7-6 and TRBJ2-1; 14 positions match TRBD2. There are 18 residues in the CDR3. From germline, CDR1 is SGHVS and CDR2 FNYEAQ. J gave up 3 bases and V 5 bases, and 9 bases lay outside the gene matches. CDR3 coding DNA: TGTGCCAGCAGCCCACGGACTAGCGGGGGGCTCCTCTACAATGAGCAGTTCTTC. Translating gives CASSPRTSGGLLYNEQFF.

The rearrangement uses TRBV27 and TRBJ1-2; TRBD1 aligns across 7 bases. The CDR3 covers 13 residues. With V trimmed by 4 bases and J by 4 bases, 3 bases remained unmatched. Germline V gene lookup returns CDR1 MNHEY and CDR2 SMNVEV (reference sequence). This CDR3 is CASSWDSRYGYTF. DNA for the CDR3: TGTGCCAGCAGTTGGGACAGCCGCTATGGCTACACCTTC.